This T cell receptor (beta chain) was identified in a study of blood T cells in healthy people across ages. General study points: CMV status of donors was unknown, possibly confounding expanded clonotype changes.

In this sample, this clonotype turned up many times. Its antigen is as yet unknown. Then a second PCR, running about 7 to 11 cycles, was carried out with a sample-barcoded 5' primer and a J-beta primer mix. Every single cDNA molecule received a tag from a template-switch adaptor with 12 random nucleotides. TCRdb passed the 5' RACE reads through MiXCR, listing each CDR3 protein once. The data contain about 580,000 distinct CDR3 sequences, roughly 48% of them seen just once; the ten biggest clones take up approximately 25%. Around 9 milliliters of peripheral blood were drawn from each donor into EDTA-treated tubes. The authors extracted at least 5 micrograms of total RNA per sample. The ends were cut back, 5 bases at V and 4 bases at J, with 14 bases in the middle. Germline V gives CDR1 MNHNY, CDR2 SVGAGI (reference sequence). This CDR3 is built from 14 residues.

The TCR sequence derives from a man older than 75 in good health. The sequenced sample was blood. V and J are TRBV6-6 and TRBJ2-5; D tentatively fits TRBD1 or TRBD2 (5 bases each). DNA for the CDR3: TGTGCCAGCAGTACCGGGACCCGGGCAGAGACCCAGTACTTC. Translating gives CASSTGTRAETQYF.